Shown below are 7 T cell receptor beta chains from a single sample sequenced in a study of T-cell reconstitution after alpha-beta-depleted transplantation in children. Preparation of the TCRbeta library was carried out with unique molecular identifiers. A single record per CDR3 protein comes from TCRdb applying MiXCR to the PCR reads. Among approximately 1,000,000 distinct CDR3 sequences listed, about 26% were seen once. The specimen comprised PBMCs, mostly from graft donor cells, sampled 360 days after TCRalphabeta/CD19-depleted stem cell transplant. All receptors come from a boy under two years old who had a stem cell transplant for SCID, so the T cells may come from the graft donor.

The rearrangement links TRBV20-1 to TRBJ2-6; 10 nucleotides agree with TRBD1. V gave up 5 bases and J gave up 1 base; unmatched junction bases: 14. The CDR3 consists of 19 residues. Germline V gives CDR1 DFQATT, CDR2 SNEGSKA (reference sequence). The CDR3 coding sequence is TGCAGTGCTCTGAGAGTCGACAGGGGGCTAAGTTCTGGGGCCAACGTCCTGACTTTC. Its translation: CSALRVDRGLSSGANVLTF.

By proportion, this clonotype is medium-sized. The chain is built from TRBV4-3 and TRBJ2-3; D is undetermined. CDR1 LGHNA and CDR2 YSLEER come from the germline V gene. The CDR3 has 18 amino acids. V shed 0 bases and J shed 0 bases, with 16 bases lying between them. In DNA form, the CDR3 reads TGCGCCAGCAGCCAAGAGGTACCCGGAATAGCTAGCACAGATACGCAGTATTTT. Translation: CASSQEVPGIASTDTQYF.

The CDR3 bases are TGCAGTGCTCGTCGGACAGCTCGCTCCTACGAGCAGTACTTC. Translating it yields CSARRTARSYEQYF. The V call is TRBV20-1, the J call TRBJ2-7, with TRBD1 as a possible D gene (6 bases). This CDR3 region has 14 residues. The germline CDR1 and CDR2 sequences are DFQATT and SNEGSKA (reference sequence). The germline V and J ends were trimmed by 5 bases and 0 bases, with 14 bases remaining between them.

This clonotype has just a few counts. The gene calls are TRBV29-1 and TRBJ2-3; 9 bases are shared with TRBD2. This CDR3 contains 13 residues. Looked up from germline, CDR1 is SQVTM and CDR2 is ANQGSEA. V shed 7 bases and J 5 bases; nucleotides not matched to a gene: 7. The CDR3 region has the DNA TGCAGCGGAGGACTAGCGAGGGGAGATACGCAGTATTTT. Translation: CSGGLARGDTQYF.

The rearrangement uses TRBV10-3 and TRBJ2-3; D is possibly TRBD2 (6 bases). V lost 4 bases, J lost 3 bases, and 8 bases lay in between. The CDR3 totals 13 residues. Germline-derived CDR1 and CDR2 are ENHRY and SYGVKD. CDR3 loop: CAISGLVTDTQYF. The CDR3 nucleotides read TGTGCCATCAGTGGACTAGTGACAGATACGCAGTATTTT.

The rearrangement joins TRBV4-1 to TRBJ2-5; 11 nucleotides align to TRBD2. J gave up 3 bases and V 4 bases, and 13 bases lay outside the gene matches. CDR3 length: 18 residues. The germline CDR1 and CDR2 sequences are MGHRA and YSYEKL. This CDR3 reads CASSLREGVAGGKETQYF. The CDR3 DNA sequence: TGCGCCAGCAGCCTCCGAGAGGGTGTAGCGGGGGGGAAAGAGACCCAGTACTTC.

J is TRBJ1-3 and V is TRBV29-1, with D perhaps matching TRBD1 (5 bases). From germline, CDR1 is SQVTM and CDR2 ANQGSEA. The CDR3 totals 13 residues. With 2 bases removed from V and 7 bases from J, the gap between germline ends came to 12 bases. DNA of the CDR3: TGCAGCGTTGAAAGGGACTCGGAGAACACCATATATTTT. It translates to CSVERDSENTIYF.